This entry features one TCR beta chain sequence. Next came a second PCR, run for about 7 to 12 cycles, which used a sample-barcoded 5' primer along with a J-beta primer mix. TCRdb recomputed calls from the 5' RACE reads with MiXCR, one row per CDR3 protein. The table includes about 620,000 distinct CDR3 sequences, roughly 21% detected once. Germline-derived CDR1 and CDR2 are SGHKS and YYEKEE (reference sequence). The J segment lost 7 bases and the V segment lost 1 base, leaving 3 bases of the junction unmatched. The CDR3 sequence is 15 residues long. This entry belongs to a study of blood T cells in healthy people across ages.

This chain links TRBV5-5 with TRBJ2-2, with 11 positions matching TRBD2. The sequence was obtained from a man between 65 and 79 years old in good health. What was sequenced was blood. The CDR3: CASSLPSGRHGELFF. The CDR3 nucleotides are TGTGCCAGCAGCTTGCCTAGCGGGAGGCACGGGGAGCTGTTTTTT.